This entry lists 27 T cell receptor beta chains sequenced from one sample in a study of cytomegalovirus exposure and HLA in healthy donors. PCR used 60 Vbeta primers and 13 Jbeta primers. Profiling relied on immunoSEQ multiplex PCR, and the TCRdb table lists in-frame clones only, not all of them. The sample yields 150,000 to 200,000 clones, 79% seen once. Sequenced: PBMCs. The receptors originated from a woman between 50 and 59 years old in good health and CMV-seronegative.

This rearrangement joins TRBV10-2 to TRBJ1-1; D remains ambiguous. Deletions cut 5 bases from V and 0 bases from J, with 7 bases between. The germline gives CDR1 WSHSY, CDR2 SAAADI. This CDR3 has 13 residues. This chain's CDR3 is CASSTEMNTEAFF. CDR3 sequence (DNA): TGCGCCAGCAGTACAGAGATGAACACTGAAGCTTTCTTT.

The chain couples TRBV29-1 to TRBJ2-1, with 8 bases that match TRBD1. Germline values: CDR1 SQVTM, CDR2 ANQGSEA. The CDR3 has 13 amino acids. The junction had 3 bases not matched to a gene; V was cut back by 4 bases and J by 4 bases. CDR3 bases: TGCAGCGTTGGGGACAGGTCGTACAATGAGCAGTTCTTC. Residues: CSVGDRSYNEQFF.

This chain links TRBV6-4 with TRBJ2-1, with D maybe TRBD2 (6 bases). This CDR3 is built from 15 residues. V lost 3 bases to trimming and J lost 0 bases, with 9 bases between them. Germline values: CDR1 MRHNA, CDR2 SNTAGT. CDR3 loop: CASSEFGSSYNEQFF. CDR3 DNA sequence: TGTGCCAGCAGTGAGTTCGGGAGCTCCTACAATGAGCAGTTCTTC.

The rearrangement links TRBV28 to TRBJ1-6, with D perhaps TRBD1 (6 bases). The CDR3 extends over 15 amino acids. The V gene lost 5 bases and the J gene lost 5 bases, with 13 bases spanning the gap. Looked up from germline, CDR1 is MDHEN and CDR2 is SYDVKM. The CDR3 loop is CASSPQGPDNSPLHF. The CDR3 region has the DNA TGTGCCAGCAGTCCCCAGGGGCCCGATAATTCACCCCTCCACTTT.

V is TRBV6-6 and J is TRBJ2-1; D not certain. CDR3 size: 14 residues. Germline lookup yields CDR1 MNHNY and CDR2 SVGAGI (reference sequence). The V and J ends lost 3 bases and 3 bases respectively, with 9 bases between them. CDR3 loop: CASSYRGGYNEQFF. The CDR3 nucleotides read TGTGCCAGCAGTTATCGCGGTGGCTACAATGAGCAGTTCTTC.

The genes are TRBV7-2 and TRBJ2-7; TRBD1 matches 7 bases. Looked up from germline, CDR1 is SGHTA and CDR2 is FQGNSA. With V trimmed by 5 bases and J by 2 bases, 6 bases remained unmatched. This CDR3 contains 14 residues. The CDR3 DNA reads TGTGCCAGCAGCCGCGCAGGGGGACCCTACGAGCAGTACTTC. As protein: CASSRAGGPYEQYF.

This clone turned up a few times. The chain combines TRBV14 with TRBJ1-3; perhaps TRBD1 as D (6 bases). This CDR3 is 13 amino acids long. Deletions cut 5 bases from V and 3 bases from J, with 8 bases between. In germline, CDR1 is SGHDN, CDR2 FVKESK. Here the CDR3 DNA reads TGTGCCAGCAGCACAGGGTTTGGAAACACCATATATTTT. This encodes CASSTGFGNTIYF.

The chain carries TRBV30 and TRBJ1-5, with D possibly TRBD1 on 6 matching bases. Trimming left V 7 bases short and J 5 bases short, with 15 bases between. Germline V CDR1 and CDR2: GTSNPN, SVGIG (reference sequence). The CDR3 sequence is 13 residues long. Written as DNA, the CDR3 is TGTGCCTCGTCTGGGGGGGGCGATCAGCCCCAGCATTTT. This gives the protein CASSGGGDQPQHF.

The J gene is TRBJ2-7, the V gene TRBV5-1; 7 nucleotides agree with TRBD1. The CDR3 covers 16 residues. V gave up 2 bases and J gave up 7 bases; unmatched junction bases: 15. The germline V gene has CDR1 SGHRS and CDR2 YFSETQ. The CDR3, as DNA: TGCGCCAGCAGCTTACTCGGGACAGCCGCGAGGGGGGAGCAGTACTTC. The encoded protein is CASSLLGTAARGEQYF.

This chain uses TRBV7-8 with TRBJ1-5; 10 positions match TRBD1. Unmatched junction bases numbered 12, after V lost 5 bases and J lost 11 bases. This CDR3 has 15 amino acids. Germline V gene data show CDR1 as SGHVS and CDR2 as FQNEAQ. The CDR3 DNA reads as TGTGCCAGCAGCCCGCGCGGGACAGGGGCCGGGACCCAGCATTTT. The encoded protein is CASSPRGTGAGTQHF.

The chain recombines TRBV18 with TRBJ2-7, with TRBD1 matching over 7 bases. The germline gives CDR1 KGHSH, CDR2 LQKENI. V lost 2 bases to trimming and J lost 3 bases; unmatched junction nucleotides: 4. The CDR3 sequence is 14 residues long. CDR3: CASSPSPGGYEQYF. DNA of the CDR3: TGTGCCAGCTCACCATCCCCAGGGGGCTACGAGCAGTACTTC.

This sequence joins TRBV4-3 and TRBJ2-2; D might be TRBD2 (5 bases). V lost 0 bases and J lost 2, with 10 bases in between. CDR1 and CDR2 from the germline V gene are LGHNA and YSLEER. The CDR3 has 16 residues. CDR3 region: CASSQDRRPNTGELFF. The CDR3 nucleotides read TGCGCCAGCAGCCAAGATAGGAGGCCCAACACCGGGGAGCTGTTTTTT.

The gene calls are TRBV4-3 and TRBJ1-2; TRBD1 might be the D (6 bases). Germline loops: CDR1 LGHNA, CDR2 YSLEER. The CDR3 contains 15 residues. Trimming removed 5 bases from V and 8 bases from J, with 21 bases in between. The CDR3 DNA reads TGCGCCAGCAGCAGGCGAGGGGGGGCGTCCAGCGGCTACACCTTC. This gives the protein CASSRRGGASSGYTF.

The chain recombines TRBV9 with TRBJ2-2, with a weak D call TRBD2 (6 bases). This CDR3 is 17 amino acids long. The germline CDR1 and CDR2 sequences are SGDLS and YYNGEE. V was pared by 4 bases and J by 3 bases, with 19 bases between. DNA for the CDR3: TGTGCCAGCAGCACCCCCAGGGCTAGCGAACACACCGGGGAGCTGTTTTTT. Protein: CASSTPRASEHTGELFF.

This clone turned up a few times. The rearrangement uses TRBV6-4 and TRBJ1-6; D call uncertain. Trimming shortened V by 7 bases and J by 0 bases, and 7 bases separated the two germline ends. Germline lookup yields CDR1 MRHNA and CDR2 SNTAGT. The CDR3 has 14 residues. As DNA, the CDR3 is TGTGCCAGCAAAGGGAGCTCCTATAATTCACCCCTCCACTTT. As protein: CASKGSSYNSPLHF.

A few counts support this clone. The V and J genes are TRBV5-1 and TRBJ1-4; maybe TRBD1 (5 bases). From germline, CDR1 is SGHRS and CDR2 YFSETQ. The CDR3 is 17 amino acids. V lost 0 bases and J lost 5, with 17 bases in between. The CDR3 loop reads CASSLGTYGLHNEKLFF. The DNA for the CDR3 is TGCGCCAGCAGCTTGGGGACATACGGTCTACACAATGAAAAACTGTTTTTT.

Written as DNA, the CDR3 is TGCGCCAGCAGCCAAGTGTTCCCCACAGTTAACTATGGCTACACCTTC. Its translation is CASSQVFPTVNYGYTF. The chain employs TRBV4-1 and TRBJ1-2; D gene uncertain. The CDR3 sequence is 16 residues long. Germline V gives CDR1 MGHRA, CDR2 YSYEKL. V was shortened by 1 base and J by 1 base, with 13 bases between the two germline ends.

V usage is TRBV28 and J usage is TRBJ1-1; TRBD1 matches at 10 bases. Per germline, CDR1 MDHEN and CDR2 SYDVKM. V dropped 3 bases and J dropped 4; count of bases not matched to a gene: 8. This CDR3 region has 16 residues. The CDR3 sequence: CASSLLDRGGGTEAFF. CDR3 in DNA: TGTGCCAGCAGTTTGCTGGACAGGGGGGGAGGCACTGAAGCTTTCTTT. Combining the CDR3 with reference TRBV28 and TRBJ1-1 gives the whole variable domain DVKVTQSSRYLVKRTGEKVFLECVQDMDHENMFWYRQDPGLGLRLIYFSYDVKMKEKGDIPEGYSVSREKKERFSLILESASTNQTSMYLCASSLLDRGGGTEAFFGQGTRLTVV.

The chain links TRBV9 to TRBJ2-3, with 8 bases lining up with TRBD1. Losses at the gene ends were 3 bases for V and 3 bases for J; bases not matched to a gene: 9. Germline assignment: CDR1 SGDLS and CDR2 YYNGEE. The CDR3 sequence is 16 residues long. CDR3 protein: CASSAEDRGLTDTQYF. Here the CDR3 DNA reads TGTGCCAGCAGCGCCGAAGACAGGGGCCTTACAGATACGCAGTATTTT.

The rearrangement uses TRBV4-3 and TRBJ2-3; no reliable D call. Deletions cut 1 base from V and 2 bases from J, with 13 bases between. The length of the CDR3 is 16 residues. The germline gives CDR1 LGHNA, CDR2 YSLEER. In nucleotides, the CDR3 is TGCGCCAGCAGCCAAGGGGTGCGAGCGAACACAGATACGCAGTATTTT. Encoded protein: CASSQGVRANTDTQYF.

The CDR3 is CASSYARDRGHTEAFF. The DNA for the CDR3 is TGTGCCAGCAGTTACGCCCGGGACAGGGGACACACTGAAGCTTTCTTT. The chain employs TRBV6-5 and TRBJ1-1, with 10 bases aligning to TRBD1. V lost 2 bases to trimming and J lost 3 bases; unmatched junction nucleotides: 6. The CDR3 covers 16 residues. Germline V gene sequence: CDR1 MNHEY, CDR2 SVGAGI.

The chain couples TRBV11-2 to TRBJ1-1; D gene ambiguous. Trimming left V 5 bases short and J 3 bases short, with 10 bases between. This CDR3 spans 13 amino acids. CDR1 and CDR2 (germline): SGHAT, FQNNGV. The CDR3: CASSIDTDTEAFF. The DNA for the CDR3 is TGTGCCAGCAGCATTGACACCGACACTGAAGCTTTCTTT.

The chain combines TRBV10-3 with TRBJ2-7; D possibly corresponds to TRBD2 (5 bases). Trimming stripped 3 bases from V and 2 bases from J, with 11 bases between. The CDR3 is made up of 14 amino acids. Per the germline V gene, CDR1 is ENHRY and CDR2 is SYGVKD. The CDR3 reads CAISETGNPYEQYF. CDR3 in DNA: TGTGCCATCAGTGAAACCGGGAACCCCTACGAGCAGTACTTC.

This chain joins TRBV7-3 and TRBJ1-2; no clear D gene. Germline V CDR1 and CDR2: SGHTA, FQGTGA. V lost 6 bases, J lost 8 bases, and 19 bases lay in between. The CDR3 is 14 amino acids. Here the CDR3 reads CASSPGVPGRGYTF. Here the CDR3 DNA reads TGTGCCAGCAGTCCCGGGGTTCCTGGACGGGGCTACACCTTC.

This clone was seen only a few times. The genes are TRBV10-3 and TRBJ2-5; 8 bases agree with TRBD1. V gave up 10 bases and J gave up 3 bases; unmatched junction bases: 13. Germline lookup yields CDR1 ENHRY and CDR2 SYGVKD. The CDR3 covers 15 residues. CDR3 in DNA: TGTGCCACCAAAGGACAGGGTGCCCCTGAAGAGACCCAGTACTTC. Amino acids: CATKGQGAPEETQYF.

This chain connects TRBV21-1 to TRBJ2-1; TRBD2, the D gene given by the table, was not confirmed from the DNA. TRBV21-1 is given as a pseudogene. The CDR3 has 18 amino acids. For the CDR3, the DNA is TGTGCCAGCAGCAAAGAGGCGGGAGGGGTAGCGGCGGACAATGAGCAGTTCTTC. Translated, it gives CASSKEAGGVAADNEQFF.

The chain carries TRBV19 and TRBJ1-5; a weak D match, TRBD1 (5 bases). Germline CDR1 is LNHDA and CDR2 is SQIVND (reference sequence). The V end was cut by 9 bases, the J end by 0 bases, with 9 bases between. The CDR3 totals 13 residues. The CDR3 reads CASQQVSNQPQHF. The CDR3 region has the DNA TGTGCCAGCCAACAGGTTAGCAATCAGCCCCAGCATTTT.